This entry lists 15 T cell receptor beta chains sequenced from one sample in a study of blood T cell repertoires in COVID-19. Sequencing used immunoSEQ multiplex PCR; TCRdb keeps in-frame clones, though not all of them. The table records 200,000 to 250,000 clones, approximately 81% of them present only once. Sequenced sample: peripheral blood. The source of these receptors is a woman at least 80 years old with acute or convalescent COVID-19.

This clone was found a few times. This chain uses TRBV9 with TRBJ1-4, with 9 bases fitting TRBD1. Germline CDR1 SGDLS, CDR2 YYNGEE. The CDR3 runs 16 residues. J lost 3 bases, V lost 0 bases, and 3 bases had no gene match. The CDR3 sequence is CASSVGGQGSNEKLFF. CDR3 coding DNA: TGTGCCAGCAGCGTAGGGGGACAGGGTTCTAATGAAAAACTGTTTTTT.

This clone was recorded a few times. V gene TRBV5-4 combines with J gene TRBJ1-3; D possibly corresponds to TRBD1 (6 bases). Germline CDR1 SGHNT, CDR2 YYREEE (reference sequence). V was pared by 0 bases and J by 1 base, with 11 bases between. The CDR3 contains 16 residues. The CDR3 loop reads CASSLELQGSGNTIYF. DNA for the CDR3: TGTGCCAGCAGCTTGGAACTACAGGGATCTGGAAACACCATATATTTT.

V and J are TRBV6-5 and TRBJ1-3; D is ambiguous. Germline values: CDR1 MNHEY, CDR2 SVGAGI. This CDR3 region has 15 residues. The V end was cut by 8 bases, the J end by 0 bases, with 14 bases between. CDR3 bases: TGTGCCAGCCACGCATCTATTAGCTCTGGAAACACCATATATTTT. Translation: CASHASISSGNTIYF.

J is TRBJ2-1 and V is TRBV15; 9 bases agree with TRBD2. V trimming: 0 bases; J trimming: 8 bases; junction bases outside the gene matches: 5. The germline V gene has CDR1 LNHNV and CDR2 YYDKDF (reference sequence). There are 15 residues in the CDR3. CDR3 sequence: CATSRETSGSDEQFF. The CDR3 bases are TGTGCCACCAGCAGAGAGACTAGCGGAAGCGATGAGCAGTTCTTC.

The CDR3 sequence: CASSSTGVNTEAFF. CDR3 nucleotides: TGTGCCAGCAGTTCGACAGGGGTAAACACTGAAGCTTTCTTT. V is TRBV28 and J is TRBJ1-1, with 8 bases matching TRBD1. From germline, CDR1 is MDHEN and CDR2 SYDVKM. After removal of 4 bases from V and 2 bases from J, the junction contained 3 bases not matched to a gene. This CDR3 contains 14 residues.

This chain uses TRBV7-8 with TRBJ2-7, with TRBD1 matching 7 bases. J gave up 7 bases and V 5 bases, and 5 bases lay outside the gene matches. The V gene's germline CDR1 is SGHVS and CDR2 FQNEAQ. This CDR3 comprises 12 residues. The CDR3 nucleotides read TGTGCCAGCAGCCTCTTACAGGGGGAGCAGTACTTC. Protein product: CASSLLQGEQYF.

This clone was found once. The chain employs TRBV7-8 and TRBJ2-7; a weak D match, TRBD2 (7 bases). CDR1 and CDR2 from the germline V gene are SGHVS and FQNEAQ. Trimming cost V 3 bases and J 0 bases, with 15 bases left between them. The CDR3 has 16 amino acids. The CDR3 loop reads CASSFRGGATSYEQYF. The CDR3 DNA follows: TGTGCCAGCAGCTTCAGAGGGGGGGCTACCTCCTACGAGCAGTACTTC.

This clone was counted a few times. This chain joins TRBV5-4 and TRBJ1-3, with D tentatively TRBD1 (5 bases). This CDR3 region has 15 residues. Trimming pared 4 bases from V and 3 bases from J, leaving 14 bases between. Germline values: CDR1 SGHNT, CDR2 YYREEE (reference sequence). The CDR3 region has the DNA TGTGCCAGCAGCCCGGCGCAGGGCGTTGGAAACACCATATATTTT. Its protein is CASSPAQGVGNTIYF.

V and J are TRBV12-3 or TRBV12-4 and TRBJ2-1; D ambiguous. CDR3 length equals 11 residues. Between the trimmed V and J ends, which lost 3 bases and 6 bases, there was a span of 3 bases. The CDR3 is CASSFRNEQFF. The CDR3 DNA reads TGTGCCAGCAGTTTCCGCAATGAGCAGTTCTTC.

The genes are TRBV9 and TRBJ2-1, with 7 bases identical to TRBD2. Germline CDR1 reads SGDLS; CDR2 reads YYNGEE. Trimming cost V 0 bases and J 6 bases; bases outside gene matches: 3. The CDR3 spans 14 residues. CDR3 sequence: CASSVVPGGNEQFF. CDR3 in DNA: TGTGCCAGCAGCGTAGTACCGGGGGGCAATGAGCAGTTCTTC.

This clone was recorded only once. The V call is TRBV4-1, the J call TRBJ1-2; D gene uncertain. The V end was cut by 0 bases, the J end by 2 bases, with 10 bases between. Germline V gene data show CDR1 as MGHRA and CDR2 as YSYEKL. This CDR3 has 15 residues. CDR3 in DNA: TGCGCCAGCAGCCAAGATCCAGGACTGAACTATGGCTACACCTTC. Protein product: CASSQDPGLNYGYTF.

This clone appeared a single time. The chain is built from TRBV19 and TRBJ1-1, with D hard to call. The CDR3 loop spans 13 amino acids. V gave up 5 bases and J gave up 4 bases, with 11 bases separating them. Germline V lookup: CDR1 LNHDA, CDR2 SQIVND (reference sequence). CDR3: CASSLVGGTEAFF. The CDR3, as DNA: TGTGCCAGTAGTTTGGTGGGAGGCACTGAAGCTTTCTTT. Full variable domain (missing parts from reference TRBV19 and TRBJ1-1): DGGITQSPKYLFRKEGQNVTLSCEQNLNHDAMYWYRQDPGQGLRLIYYSQIVNDFQKGDIAEGYSVSREKKESFPLTVTSAQKNPTAFYLCASSLVGGTEAFFGQGTRLTVV.

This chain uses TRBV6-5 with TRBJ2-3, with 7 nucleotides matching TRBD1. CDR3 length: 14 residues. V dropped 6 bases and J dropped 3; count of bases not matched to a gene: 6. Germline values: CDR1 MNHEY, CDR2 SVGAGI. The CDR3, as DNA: TGTGCCAGCAGAGAGGGACAGCGTACAGATACGCAGTATTTT. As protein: CASREGQRTDTQYF.

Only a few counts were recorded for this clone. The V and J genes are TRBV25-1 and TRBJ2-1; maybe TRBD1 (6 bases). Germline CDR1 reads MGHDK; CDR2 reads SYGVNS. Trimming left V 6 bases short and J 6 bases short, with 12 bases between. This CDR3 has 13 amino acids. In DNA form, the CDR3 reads TGTGCCAGCAGATCGGGACAACTCAATGAGCAGTTCTTC. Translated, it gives CASRSGQLNEQFF.

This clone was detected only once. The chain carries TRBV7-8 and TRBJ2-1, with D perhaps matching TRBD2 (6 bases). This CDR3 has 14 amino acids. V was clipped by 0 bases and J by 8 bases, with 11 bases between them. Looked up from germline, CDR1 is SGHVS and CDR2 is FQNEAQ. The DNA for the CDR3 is TGTGCCAGCAGCTTAGCTCTATGGGGGGATGAGCAGTTCTTC. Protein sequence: CASSLALWGDEQFF.